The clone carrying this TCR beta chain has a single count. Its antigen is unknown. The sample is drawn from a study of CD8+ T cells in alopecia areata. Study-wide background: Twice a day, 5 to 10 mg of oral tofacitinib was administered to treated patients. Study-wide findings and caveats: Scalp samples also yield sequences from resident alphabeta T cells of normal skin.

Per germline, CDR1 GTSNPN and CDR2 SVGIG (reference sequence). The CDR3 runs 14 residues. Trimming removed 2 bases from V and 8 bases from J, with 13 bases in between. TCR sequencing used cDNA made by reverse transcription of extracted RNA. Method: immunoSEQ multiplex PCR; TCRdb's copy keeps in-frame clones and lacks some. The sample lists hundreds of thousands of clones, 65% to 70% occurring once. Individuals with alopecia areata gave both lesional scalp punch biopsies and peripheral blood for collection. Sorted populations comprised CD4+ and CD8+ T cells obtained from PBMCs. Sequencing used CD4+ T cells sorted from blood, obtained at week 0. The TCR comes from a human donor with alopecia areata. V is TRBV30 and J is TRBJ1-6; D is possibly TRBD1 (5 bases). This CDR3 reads CAWSRETDYSPLHF. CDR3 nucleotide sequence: TGTGCCTGGAGTAGGGAGACAGATTATTCACCCCTCCACTTT.